A single sample gave rise to the 13 T cell receptor beta chains below, sequenced in a study of T cells after yellow fever vaccination. TCRdb re-analysed the 5' RACE reads in MiXCR, keeping a single row per CDR3 protein. The sample lists 510,000 or so distinct CDR3 sequences, less than 20% occurring once. Sequencing was performed on PBMCs, taken 15 days after the yellow fever booster vaccination. Receptor source: a man aged 25-45 years who received the YFV17D yellow fever vaccine.

This clonotype was found a few times. CDR3 nucleotide sequence: TGTGCCAGCAGCTTAGAGGCAGGGAGTCAGCCCCAGCATTTT. Its translation: CASSLEAGSQPQHF. The chain employs TRBV11-2 and TRBJ1-5; weak D call: TRBD1 (5 bases). There are 14 residues in the CDR3. The germline gives CDR1 SGHAT, CDR2 FQNNGV. V lost 0 bases, J lost 6 bases, and 9 bases lay in between.

V gene TRBV6-1 combines with J gene TRBJ1-2; possibly TRBD1 for D (6 bases). Trimming shortened V by 6 bases and J by 8 bases, and 19 bases separated the two germline ends. Germline CDR1 is MNHNS and CDR2 is SASEGT. The CDR3 loop spans 14 amino acids. As DNA, the CDR3 is TGTGCCAGCAGACTTTACAGGGAGGAGGGCGGCTACACCTTC. It codes for CASRLYREEGGYTF.

The V gene is TRBV15, the J gene TRBJ2-3, with 8 bases fitting TRBD2. The trim removed 3 bases at V and 0 bases at J, leaving 8 bases unmatched. The CDR3 extends over 17 amino acids. Germline V lookup: CDR1 LNHNV, CDR2 YYDKDF (reference sequence). The CDR3 loop is CATSSGAVAGSTDTQYF. In DNA, the CDR3 is TGTGCCACCAGCAGTGGGGCGGTAGCGGGAAGCACAGATACGCAGTATTTT. The full variable domain, completed using reference TRBV15 and TRBJ2-3, is DAMVIQNPRYQVTQFGKPVTLSCSQTLNHNVMYWYQQKSSQAPKLLFHYYDKDFNNEADTPDNFQSRRPNTSFCFLDIRSPGLGDTAMYLCATSSGAVAGSTDTQYFGPGTRLTVL.

V is TRBV20-1 and J is TRBJ2-1, with TRBD2 matching 10 bases. The CDR3 is 11 residues long. V shed 7 bases and J 9 bases; nucleotides not matched to a gene: 3. Germline V gene lookup returns CDR1 DFQATT and CDR2 SNEGSKA (reference sequence). The DNA for the CDR3 is TGCAGTGGACTAGCGGGTTTTGAGCAGTTCTTC. Its translation is CSGLAGFEQFF.

This clonotype was detected a few times. The chain employs TRBV20-1 and TRBJ1-1; D is unclear. The CDR3 has 12 residues. Germline assignment: CDR1 DFQATT and CDR2 SNEGSKA (reference sequence). The V end was cut by 7 bases, the J end by 2 bases, with 11 bases between. CDR3 amino acids: CSGTGPNTEAFF. The DNA of the CDR3 is TGCAGTGGTACTGGGCCAAACACTGAAGCTTTCTTT.

The gene calls are TRBV29-1 and TRBJ2-7, with 7 bases matching TRBD1. Germline-derived CDR1 and CDR2 are SQVTM and ANQGSEA. Trimming removed 7 bases from V and 3 bases from J; junction bases left unmatched: 9. The CDR3 sequence is 13 residues long. CDR3 nucleotides: TGCAGCGCTGGGGACAGTAGCTTCTACGAGCAGTACTTC. This codes for CSAGDSSFYEQYF.

CDR3 sequence (DNA): TGTGCCAGCAGCTTCCGGGACTCCCCGGGGGGCACAGATACGCAGTATTTT. The encoded protein is CASSFRDSPGGTDTQYF. The chain carries TRBV5-6 and TRBJ2-3; perhaps TRBD2 as D (6 bases). Germline values: CDR1 SGHDT, CDR2 YYEEEE. V lost 2 bases, J lost 1 base, and 17 bases lay in between. CDR3 size: 17 residues.

V usage is TRBV20-1 and J usage is TRBJ2-3; weak D call: TRBD2 (5 bases). This CDR3 has 14 amino acids. V lost 7 bases and J lost 5, with 19 bases in between. CDR1 is DFQATT and CDR2 is SNEGSKA in the germline V gene (reference sequence). CDR3 DNA sequence: TGCAGTGAGTCACCCGGGGTATCATTAGATACGCAGTATTTT. It is translated as CSESPGVSLDTQYF.

The chain carries TRBV23-1 and TRBJ2-7; the match to TRBD2 covers 7 bases. TRBV23-1 is noted as an ORF with a role that remains uncertain. V lost 4 bases, J lost 7 bases, and 10 bases stayed unmatched. The CDR3 covers 14 residues. As DNA, the CDR3 is TGCGCCAGCAGTCCCCCAGCGGGGTTGGGGGAGCAGTACTTC. It is translated as CASSPPAGLGEQYF.

J is TRBJ2-2 and V is TRBV4-2; the match to TRBD1 covers 7 bases. The CDR3 has 18 amino acids. Germline V gives CDR1 LGHNA, CDR2 YNFKEQ. J gave up 6 bases and V 0 bases, and 13 bases lay outside the gene matches. CDR3 loop: CASSQDGPATGIAGELFF. In DNA, the CDR3 is TGTGCCAGCAGCCAAGATGGCCCTGCGACAGGGATTGCCGGGGAGCTGTTTTTT.

This clonotype was observed a few times. V gene TRBV20-1 combines with J gene TRBJ1-1; D unclear. V gave up 3 bases and J gave up 0 bases, with 5 bases separating them. CDR1 and CDR2 (germline): DFQATT, SNEGSKA (reference sequence). CDR3 length: 12 amino acids. The DNA of the CDR3 is TGCAGTGCTAGTAACATGAACACTGAAGCTTTCTTT. Translating it yields CSASNMNTEAFF.

This sequence joins TRBV20-1 and TRBJ2-7, with D perhaps matching TRBD1 or TRBD2 (5 bases each). Germline V gene data show CDR1 as DFQATT and CDR2 as SNEGSKA (reference sequence). The CDR3 contains 15 residues. V dropped 0 bases and J dropped 1 base, with 13 bases sitting between them. This CDR3 reads CSARDGGRESYEQYF. CDR3 sequence (DNA): TGCAGTGCTAGAGATGGGGGAAGGGAATCCTACGAGCAGTACTTC.

In its sample, this clonotype was seen a few times. This sequence joins TRBV7-3 and TRBJ2-1; 7 bases align to TRBD2. The germline gives CDR1 SGHTA, CDR2 FQGTGA. Losses at the gene ends were 2 bases for V and 0 bases for J; bases not matched to a gene: 4. The length of the CDR3 is 16 residues. In DNA form, the CDR3 reads TGTGCCAGCAGCTTAGACACGGGGGGCTCCTACAATGAGCAGTTCTTC. It translates to CASSLDTGGSYNEQFF.